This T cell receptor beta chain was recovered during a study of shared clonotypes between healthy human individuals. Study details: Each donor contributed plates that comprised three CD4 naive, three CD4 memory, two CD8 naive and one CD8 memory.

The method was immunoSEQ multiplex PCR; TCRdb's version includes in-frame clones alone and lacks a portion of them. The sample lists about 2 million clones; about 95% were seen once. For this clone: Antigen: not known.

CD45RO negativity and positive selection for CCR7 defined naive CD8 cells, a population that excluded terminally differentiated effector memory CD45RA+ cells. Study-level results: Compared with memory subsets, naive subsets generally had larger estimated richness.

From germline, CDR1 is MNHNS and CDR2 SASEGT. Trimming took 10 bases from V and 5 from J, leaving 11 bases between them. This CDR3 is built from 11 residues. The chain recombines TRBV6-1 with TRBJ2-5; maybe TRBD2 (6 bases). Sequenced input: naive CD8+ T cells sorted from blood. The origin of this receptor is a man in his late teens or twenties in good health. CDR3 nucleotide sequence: TGTGCCACCGTCCGGGGGGAGACCCAGTACTTC. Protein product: CATVRGETQYF.